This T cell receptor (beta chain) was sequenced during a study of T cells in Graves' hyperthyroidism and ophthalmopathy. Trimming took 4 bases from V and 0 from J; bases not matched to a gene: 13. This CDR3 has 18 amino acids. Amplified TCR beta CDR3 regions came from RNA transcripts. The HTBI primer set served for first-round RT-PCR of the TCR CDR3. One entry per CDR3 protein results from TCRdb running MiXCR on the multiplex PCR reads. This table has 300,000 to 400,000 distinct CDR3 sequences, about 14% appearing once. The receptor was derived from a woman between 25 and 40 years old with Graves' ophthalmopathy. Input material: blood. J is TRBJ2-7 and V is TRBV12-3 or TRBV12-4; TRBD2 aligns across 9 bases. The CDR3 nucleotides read TGTGCCAGCAGTTGGGCCCAGGGGCTAGCGGGGTCCTCCTACGAGCAGTACTTC. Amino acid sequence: CASSWAQGLAGSSYEQYF.